The 21 T cell receptor beta chains reported below all come from one sample, sequenced in a study of a mutant IDH1 vaccine in newly diagnosed glioma. Time point in this sample: week 35, safety follow-up. The content of each vaccine dose was 300 ug of mutant IDH1 20-mer peptide, and topical imiquimod accompanied it. TCRdb's copy holds only in-frame clones and misses some; the assay was immunoSEQ multiplex PCR. The sample yields 50,000 to 65,000 clones, about nine tenths seen once. These receptors' targets are unknown. Sequenced here: PBMCs, sampled from a glioma patient whose treatment included an IDH1 peptide vaccine. Every receptor here comes from a man aged 35 to 55 with glioma.

The chain is built from TRBV19 and TRBJ2-1, with 7 bases identical to TRBD2. Per germline, CDR1 LNHDA and CDR2 SQIVND (reference sequence). The length of the CDR3 is 16 residues. Trimming cost V 3 bases and J 3 bases; bases outside gene matches: 8. CDR3 sequence: CASSIDRLAVYNEQFF. The CDR3 DNA sequence: TGTGCCAGTAGTATTGACCGGCTAGCGGTCTACAATGAGCAGTTCTTC.

This sequence joins TRBV19 and TRBJ2-5; TRBD1 matches at 10 bases. Germline V gene data show CDR1 as LNHDA and CDR2 as SQIVND (reference sequence). J lost 4 bases, V lost 3 bases, and 8 bases had no gene match. This CDR3 is 16 amino acids long. CDR3 in amino acids: CASSMGRGTGVETQYF. The CDR3 coding sequence is TGTGCCAGTAGTATGGGGCGAGGGACAGGGGTAGAGACCCAGTACTTC.

The gene calls are TRBV6-1 and TRBJ2-7, with 9 bases aligning to TRBD2. Per the germline V gene, CDR1 is MNHNS and CDR2 is SASEGT. V shed 2 bases, J shed 3 bases, and the junction held 5 bases outside the gene matches. This CDR3 has 15 residues. DNA of the CDR3: TGTGCCAGCAGTGAAAAAGGCGGGAGGGTCTACGAGCAGTACTTC. Protein sequence: CASSEKGGRVYEQYF.

The V call is TRBV18, the J call TRBJ2-5; D unclear. The CDR3 covers 15 residues. The V and J ends lost 1 base and 1 base respectively, with 10 bases between them. Per the germline V gene, CDR1 is KGHSH and CDR2 is LQKENI. Written as DNA, the CDR3 is TGTGCCAGCTCACCACGGCAGCTGGGCCAAGAGACCCAGTACTTC. It translates to CASSPRQLGQETQYF.

The rearrangement uses TRBV5-6 and TRBJ2-1; D gene unclear. Looked up from germline, CDR1 is SGHDT and CDR2 is YYEEEE. V was pared by 0 bases and J by 7 bases, with 5 bases between. The CDR3 runs 12 residues. CDR3 DNA: TGTGCCAGCAGCTTGGTGTCGAATGAGCAGTTCTTC. It yields the protein CASSLVSNEQFF.

The chain combines TRBV29-1 with TRBJ1-4; a possible D gene is TRBD1 (5 bases). Deletions cut 3 bases from V and 7 bases from J, with 12 bases between. The CDR3 has 13 residues. Germline CDR1 and CDR2: SQVTM and ANQGSEA. The CDR3 DNA reads TGCAGCGTTGAGAGGCAGGGAGGTGAAAAACTGTTTTTT. It specifies CSVERQGGEKLFF.

V usage is TRBV4-1 and J usage is TRBJ2-6, with 11 positions matching TRBD2. The CDR3 runs 19 residues. The V gene end was trimmed by 7 bases and the J gene end by 2 bases; junction bases not matched to a gene: 13. Germline V CDR1 and CDR2: MGHRA, YSYEKL. This chain's CDR3 is CASTPGLRGLAAGANVLTF. The CDR3 coding sequence is TGCGCCAGCACCCCGGGGCTCCGGGGACTAGCGGCTGGGGCCAACGTCCTGACTTTC.

This sequence joins TRBV6-4 and TRBJ2-5; the match to TRBD1 covers 8 bases. Germline CDR1 and CDR2: MRHNA and SNTAGT. The length of the CDR3 is 19 residues. Germline trimming cut 2 bases from V and 3 bases from J; bases unmatched to any gene: 17. The CDR3 nucleotides are TGTGCCAGCAGTGACCCCTCATGCAGGGGGCGAGATAACGAAGAGACCCAGTACTTC. Its translation is CASSDPSCRGRDNEETQYF.

The table lists this clone with a count of one. The V gene is TRBV29-1, the J gene TRBJ1-1, with D unclear. V lost 4 bases to trimming and J lost 2 bases, with 8 bases between them. The V gene's germline CDR1 is SQVTM and CDR2 ANQGSEA. CDR3 length equals 12 residues. CDR3 loop: CSVVAQNTEAFF. Here the CDR3 DNA reads TGCAGCGTTGTTGCCCAAAACACTGAAGCTTTCTTT.

The rearrangement uses TRBV7-2 and TRBJ1-5; 7 bases match TRBD1. Germline CDR1 reads SGHTA; CDR2 reads FQGNSA. The CDR3 is 15 amino acids. V trimming: 0 bases; J trimming: 5 bases; junction bases outside the gene matches: 4. The CDR3 DNA reads as TGTGCCAGCAGCTTAGCGGTGACAGGGTATCAGCCCCAGCATTTT. Translated, it gives CASSLAVTGYQPQHF.

This chain uses TRBV5-4 with TRBJ2-2; D unresolved. CDR1 is SGHNT and CDR2 is YYREEE in the germline V gene (reference sequence). V gave up 5 bases and J gave up 5 bases, with 10 bases separating them. This CDR3 is built from 13 residues. The chain's CDR3 is CASRWLGTGELFF. As DNA, the CDR3 is TGTGCCAGCAGGTGGCTGGGGACCGGGGAGCTGTTTTTT.

V gene TRBV14 combines with J gene TRBJ1-2; TRBD1 is a possible D gene (6 bases). V lost 5 bases, J lost 4 bases, and 14 bases lay in between. This CDR3 comprises 14 residues. CDR1 and CDR2 from the germline V gene are SGHDN and FVKESK. The CDR3 bases are TGTGCCAGCAGCTCATGGACAGCCACCTATGGCTACACCTTC. It is translated as CASSSWTATYGYTF.

This chain joins TRBV28 and TRBJ2-5; the match to TRBD2 covers 7 bases. This CDR3 comprises 14 residues. Trimming cost V 6 bases and J 5 bases; bases outside gene matches: 9. CDR1 is MDHEN and CDR2 is SYDVKM in the germline V gene. In nucleotides, the CDR3 is TGTGCCAGCAGCTGGGCAGGGAGGGTGGAGACCCAGTACTTC. Translation: CASSWAGRVETQYF.

The rearrangement joins TRBV2 to TRBJ2-1, with 8 bases that match TRBD1. The J segment lost 7 bases and the V segment lost 7 bases, leaving 6 bases of the junction unmatched. This CDR3 has 13 amino acids. Germline loops: CDR1 SNHLY, CDR2 FYNNEI. The DNA of the CDR3 is TGTGCCAGCAACCAGGGGGCTCTTAATGAGCAGTTCTTC. The encoded protein is CASNQGALNEQFF.

In this sample, this clone turned up once. The chain employs TRBV6-6 and TRBJ1-1; D is unresolved. The V end lost 8 bases, the J end lost 0 bases, and 10 bases lay between the germline ends. The germline V gene has CDR1 MNHNY and CDR2 SVGAGI (reference sequence). The CDR3 is made up of 13 amino acids. The CDR3 nucleotides read TGTGCCAGCCAAAGGATTATGAACACTGAAGCTTTCTTT. This gives the protein CASQRIMNTEAFF.

The chain uses TRBV27 and TRBJ2-3; D gene uncertain. The CDR3 is 11 amino acids. With 6 bases removed from V and 2 bases from J, the gap between germline ends came to 3 bases. Germline CDR1 is MNHEY and CDR2 is SMNVEV (reference sequence). The CDR3 region has the DNA TGTGCCAGCAGATCCACAGATACGCAGTATTTT. Its protein is CASRSTDTQYF.

The rearrangement joins TRBV28 to TRBJ1-5; 10 bases agree with TRBD1. This CDR3 is 17 amino acids long. From germline, CDR1 is MDHEN and CDR2 SYDVKM. J was trimmed by 6 bases and V by 6 bases; bases with no gene match: 14. The CDR3 reads CASSRRQGARLSQPQHF. The CDR3 DNA reads as TGTGCCAGCAGCCGAAGACAGGGGGCGCGATTGTCTCAGCCCCAGCATTTT.

The CDR3 sequence: CAWIGAAPSSYNEQFF. CDR3 DNA: TGTGCCTGGATAGGGGCGGCCCCGTCCTCCTACAATGAGCAGTTCTTC. The chain couples TRBV30 to TRBJ2-1; D might be TRBD1 (5 bases). The CDR3 has 16 residues. The germline V gene has CDR1 GTSNPN and CDR2 SVGIG (reference sequence). Trimming cost V 4 bases and J 0 bases, with 16 bases left between them.

J is TRBJ1-1 and V is TRBV9; D may be TRBD1 (6 bases). In germline, CDR1 is SGDLS, CDR2 YYNGEE. V lost 7 bases, J lost 0 bases, and 16 bases lay in between. The CDR3 length is 15 residues. The CDR3 is CASARGRAVNTEAFF. As DNA, the CDR3 is TGTGCCAGCGCGAGGGGGAGGGCGGTGAACACTGAAGCTTTCTTT. The full variable domain, its missing parts supplied by reference TRBV9 and TRBJ1-1, is DSGVTQTPKHLITATGQRVTLRCSPRSGDLSVYWYQQSLDQGLQFLIQYYNGEERAKGNILERFSAQQFPDLHSELNLSSLELGDSALYFCASARGRAVNTEAFFGQGTRLTVV.

This chain joins TRBV6-6 and TRBJ1-1; D is unresolved. The CDR3 extends over 13 amino acids. V lost 4 bases and J lost 5, with 11 bases in between. CDR1 MNHNY and CDR2 SVGAGI come from the germline V gene (reference sequence). For the CDR3, the DNA is TGTGCCAGCAGTTTCTGGTGGCGGACTGAAGCTTTCTTT. Protein product: CASSFWWRTEAFF.

The chain couples TRBV7-9 to TRBJ2-7, with 8 positions matching TRBD1. Germline values: CDR1 SEHNR, CDR2 FQNEAQ (reference sequence). This CDR3 has 16 amino acids. Trimming removed 3 bases from V and 4 bases from J; junction bases left unmatched: 11. The CDR3 is CASSFGQGLLGYEQYF. CDR3 nucleotide sequence: TGTGCCAGCAGCTTTGGACAGGGTTTACTTGGGTACGAGCAGTACTTC.